This paragraph covers one TCR beta chain sequence. Repertoires were generated with immunoSEQ multiplex PCR, while TCRdb's copy carries only in-frame clones and drops some. This sample has over 75,000 clones, with approximately 96% found just once. V was clipped by 3 bases and J by 5 bases, with 10 bases between them. The V gene's germline CDR1 is WSHSY and CDR2 SAAADI. This CDR3 contains 14 residues. The sample comes from a study of technical replicates of blood from a handful of donors. The sequence came from a human donor in good health. Sequenced: T cells isolated from PBMCs. The rearrangement links TRBV10-2 to TRBJ2-2; no definite D call. The CDR3, as DNA: TGCGCCAGCAGTGACTATCCCCTTACCGGGGAGCTGTTTTTT. It translates to CASSDYPLTGELFF.